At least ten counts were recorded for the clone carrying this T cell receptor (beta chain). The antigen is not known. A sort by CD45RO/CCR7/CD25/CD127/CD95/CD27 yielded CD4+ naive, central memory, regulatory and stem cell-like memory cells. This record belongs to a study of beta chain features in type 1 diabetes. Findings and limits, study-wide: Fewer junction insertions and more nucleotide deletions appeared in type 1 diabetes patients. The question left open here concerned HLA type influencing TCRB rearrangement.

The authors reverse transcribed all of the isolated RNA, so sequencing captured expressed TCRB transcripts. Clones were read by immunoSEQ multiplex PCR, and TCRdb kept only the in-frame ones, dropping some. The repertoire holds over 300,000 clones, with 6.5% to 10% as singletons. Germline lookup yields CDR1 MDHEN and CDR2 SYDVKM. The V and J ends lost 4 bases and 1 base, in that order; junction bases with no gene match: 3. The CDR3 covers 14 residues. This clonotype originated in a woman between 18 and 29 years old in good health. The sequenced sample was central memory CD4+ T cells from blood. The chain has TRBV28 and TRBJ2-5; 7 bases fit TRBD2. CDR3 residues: CASSSGGTQETQYF. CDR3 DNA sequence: TGTGCCAGCAGTTCGGGGGGTACCCAAGAGACCCAGTACTTC.